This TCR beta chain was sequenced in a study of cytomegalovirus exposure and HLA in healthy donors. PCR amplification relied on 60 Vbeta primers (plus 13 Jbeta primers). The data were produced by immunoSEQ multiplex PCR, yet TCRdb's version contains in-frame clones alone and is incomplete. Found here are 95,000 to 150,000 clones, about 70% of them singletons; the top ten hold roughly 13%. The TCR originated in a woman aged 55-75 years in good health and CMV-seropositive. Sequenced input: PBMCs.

CDR3: CASSEDGGNYGYTF. The DNA for the CDR3 is TGTGCCAGCAGTGAGGATGGGGGCAACTATGGCTACACCTTC. The chain employs TRBV6-4 and TRBJ1-2; possibly TRBD1 for D (6 bases). Germline V gene data show CDR1 as MRHNA and CDR2 as SNTAGT. The V end was cut by 3 bases, the J end by 2 bases, with 10 bases between. CDR3 length: 14 amino acids.